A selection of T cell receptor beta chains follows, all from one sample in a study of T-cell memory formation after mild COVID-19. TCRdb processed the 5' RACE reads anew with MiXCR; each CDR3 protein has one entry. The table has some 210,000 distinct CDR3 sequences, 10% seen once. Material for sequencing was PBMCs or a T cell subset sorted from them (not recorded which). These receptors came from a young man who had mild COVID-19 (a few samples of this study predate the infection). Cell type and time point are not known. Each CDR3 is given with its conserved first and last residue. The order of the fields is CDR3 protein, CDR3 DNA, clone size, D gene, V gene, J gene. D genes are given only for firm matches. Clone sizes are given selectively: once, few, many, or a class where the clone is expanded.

CDR3aa: CASNNRVTNTGELFF
CDR3nt: TGTGCCAGCAACAACAGGGTGACGAACACCGGGGAGCTGTTTTTT
abundance: -
d_gene: -
v_gene: TRBV11-2
j_gene: TRBJ2-2

CDR3aa: CASSPIGGADTEAFF
CDR3nt: TGTGCCAGCAGCCCAATTGGGGGGGCTGACACTGAAGCTTTCTTT
abundance: -
d_gene: -
v_gene: TRBV6-1
j_gene: TRBJ1-1

CDR3aa: CASSYGATQAFF
CDR3nt: TGTGCCAGCAGTTACGGGGCGACCCAAGCTTTCTTT
abundance: few
d_gene: -
v_gene: TRBV6-2/TRBV6-3
j_gene: TRBJ1-1

CDR3aa: CASSLTSGYTDTQYF
CDR3nt: TGTGCCAGCAGCTTAACTAGCGGATACACAGATACGCAGTATTTT
abundance: -
d_gene: TRBD2
v_gene: TRBV5-6
j_gene: TRBJ2-3

CDR3aa: CASTSTGDTQYF
CDR3nt: TGTGCCAGCACTTCGACCGGAGATACGCAGTATTTT
abundance: few
d_gene: -
v_gene: TRBV6-5
j_gene: TRBJ2-3

CDR3aa: CSAKHGTGKSEAFF
CDR3nt: TGCAGTGCGAAACATGGGACAGGGAAATCTGAAGCTTTCTTT
abundance: -
d_gene: TRBD1
v_gene: TRBV20-1
j_gene: TRBJ1-1

CDR3aa: CASSLEWGETQYF
CDR3nt: TGCGCCAGCAGCTTGGAGTGGGGGGAGACCCAGTACTTC
abundance: -
d_gene: -
v_gene: TRBV5-1
j_gene: TRBJ2-5

CDR3aa: CAINGGGAGYNEQFF
CDR3nt: TGTGCCATCAACGGAGGGGGGGCCGGATACAATGAGCAGTTCTTC
abundance: -
d_gene: -
v_gene: TRBV12-3/TRBV12-4
j_gene: TRBJ2-1

CDR3aa: CASKQGSSSGNTIYF
CDR3nt: TGTGCCAGCAAACAGGGGTCGTCCTCTGGAAACACCATATATTTT
abundance: few
d_gene: TRBD1
v_gene: TRBV6-5
j_gene: TRBJ1-3

CDR3aa: CASSPRTGHTEAFF
CDR3nt: TGTGCCAGCAGCCCTCGAACAGGTCACACTGAAGCTTTCTTT
abundance: few
d_gene: -
v_gene: TRBV7-2
j_gene: TRBJ1-1

CDR3aa: CASSPDGSPLHF
CDR3nt: TGTGCCAGCAGCCCCGACGGTTCACCCCTCCACTTT
abundance: many
d_gene: -
v_gene: TRBV6-5
j_gene: TRBJ1-6

CDR3aa: CASSIRQGGSTDTQYF
CDR3nt: TGCGCCAGCAGCATACGACAGGGGGGTAGCACAGATACGCAGTATTTT
abundance: few
d_gene: TRBD1
v_gene: TRBV5-1
j_gene: TRBJ2-3

CDR3aa: CASSLVGGARGASSYNEQFF
CDR3nt: TGTGCCAGCAGCTTAGTCGGGGGGGCCCGCGGTGCCTCCTCCTACAATGAGCAGTTCTTC
abundance: -
d_gene: TRBD2
v_gene: TRBV7-2
j_gene: TRBJ2-1

CDR3aa: CASSQVGGASEQFF
CDR3nt: TGCGCCAGCAGCCAAGTGGGGGGAGCATCTGAGCAGTTCTTC
abundance: many
d_gene: -
v_gene: TRBV4-3
j_gene: TRBJ2-1

CDR3aa: CASSPGPTYEQYF
CDR3nt: TGTGCCAGCAGCCCAGGCCCAACCTACGAGCAGTACTTC
abundance: -
d_gene: -
v_gene: TRBV7-2
j_gene: TRBJ2-7

CDR3aa: CASSPLPGQGTETQYF
CDR3nt: TGTGCCAGCTCACCACTCCCGGGACAGGGGACAGAGACCCAGTACTTC
abundance: few
d_gene: TRBD1
v_gene: TRBV18
j_gene: TRBJ2-5

CDR3aa: CATSRDLGQGLNYGYTF
CDR3nt: TGTGCCACCAGCAGAGATCTGGGACAGGGACTTAACTATGGCTACACCTTC
abundance: many
d_gene: TRBD1
v_gene: TRBV15
j_gene: TRBJ1-2

CDR3aa: CASRWAGDGDTQYF
CDR3nt: TGTGCCAGTCGTTGGGCGGGGGATGGGGATACGCAGTATTTT
abundance: -
d_gene: TRBD2
v_gene: TRBV10-3
j_gene: TRBJ2-3

CDR3aa: CAISDRQETDTQYF
CDR3nt: TGTGCCATCAGTGACAGACAGGAGACAGATACGCAGTATTTT
abundance: -
d_gene: -
v_gene: TRBV10-3
j_gene: TRBJ2-3

CDR3aa: CAISDPRRTETQYF
CDR3nt: TGTGCCATCAGTGACCCGAGGCGGACGGAGACCCAGTACTTC
abundance: -
d_gene: -
v_gene: TRBV10-3
j_gene: TRBJ2-5

CDR3aa: CASSYPNRGAGNEQFF
CDR3nt: TGTGCCAGCAGTTATCCGAACAGGGGCGCGGGTAATGAGCAGTTCTTC
abundance: few
d_gene: TRBD1
v_gene: TRBV12-3/TRBV12-4
j_gene: TRBJ2-1

CDR3aa: CSAGTGQGQPQHF
CDR3nt: TGCAGTGCCGGCACGGGACAGGGCCAGCCCCAGCATTTT
abundance: few
d_gene: TRBD1
v_gene: TRBV20-1
j_gene: TRBJ1-5

CDR3aa: CASSQGPGTSATDTQYF
CDR3nt: TGTGCCAGCAGCCAAGGCCCTGGGACTAGCGCCACAGATACGCAGTATTTT
abundance: few
d_gene: TRBD2
v_gene: TRBV4-2
j_gene: TRBJ2-3

CDR3aa: CASRQGQGYNSPLHF
CDR3nt: TGCGCCAGCAGACAGGGACAGGGATATAATTCACCCCTCCACTTT
abundance: few
d_gene: TRBD1
v_gene: TRBV5-1
j_gene: TRBJ1-6

CDR3aa: CASSLGQGGSNQPQHF
CDR3nt: TGTGCCAGCAGCCTCGGACAGGGAGGAAGCAATCAGCCCCAGCATTTT
abundance: -
d_gene: TRBD1
v_gene: TRBV7-2
j_gene: TRBJ1-5

CDR3aa: CASSSSGANTGELFF
CDR3nt: TGCGCCAGCAGCTCCTCGGGGGCGAACACCGGGGAGCTGTTTTTT
abundance: -
d_gene: -
v_gene: TRBV5-1
j_gene: TRBJ2-2

CDR3aa: CASSEDGRVNQPQHF
CDR3nt: TGTGCCAGCAGTGAAGACGGGAGGGTCAATCAGCCCCAGCATTTT
abundance: -
d_gene: -
v_gene: TRBV2
j_gene: TRBJ1-5

CDR3aa: CASSLDKAYSALHF
CDR3nt: TGTGCCAGCAGCTTAGACAAGGCCTATTCGGCCCTCCACTTT
abundance: -
d_gene: -
v_gene: TRBV7-2
j_gene: TRBJ1-6

CDR3aa: CASSLLDTSGTEAFF
CDR3nt: TGTGCCAGCTCACTCCTGGACACTTCAGGGACTGAAGCTTTCTTT
abundance: few
d_gene: -
v_gene: TRBV18
j_gene: TRBJ1-1

CDR3aa: CASRKPGGVYNEQFF
CDR3nt: TGTGCCAGCAGAAAACCAGGGGGCGTTTACAATGAGCAGTTCTTC
abundance: -
d_gene: TRBD1
v_gene: TRBV7-2
j_gene: TRBJ2-1

CDR3aa: CASGTYEQYF
CDR3nt: TGCGCCAGCGGGACTTACGAGCAGTACTTC
abundance: -
d_gene: -
v_gene: TRBV10-2
j_gene: TRBJ2-7

CDR3aa: CASSTGGQATGELFF
CDR3nt: TGCGCCAGCAGCACCGGGGGACAGGCCACCGGGGAGCTGTTTTTT
abundance: -
d_gene: TRBD1
v_gene: TRBV5-1
j_gene: TRBJ2-2

CDR3aa: CASTEGGEQFF
CDR3nt: TGTGCCAGCACCGAAGGGGGTGAGCAGTTCTTC
abundance: many
d_gene: -
v_gene: TRBV6-6
j_gene: TRBJ2-1

CDR3aa: CASSFMPDQETQYF
CDR3nt: TGCGCCAGCAGCTTTATGCCGGACCAAGAGACCCAGTACTTC
abundance: -
d_gene: -
v_gene: TRBV5-1
j_gene: TRBJ2-5

CDR3aa: CASSPSPNQETQYF
CDR3nt: TGCGCCAGCAGCCCCTCGCCGAACCAAGAGACCCAGTACTTC
abundance: few
d_gene: -
v_gene: TRBV5-1
j_gene: TRBJ2-5

CDR3aa: CASLGLGTEAFF
CDR3nt: TGTGCCAGTCTGGGGTTGGGCACTGAAGCTTTCTTT
abundance: few
d_gene: -
v_gene: TRBV6-6
j_gene: TRBJ1-1

CDR3aa: CASSFPTVTNEKLFF
CDR3nt: TGTGCCAGCAGTTTCCCGACAGTAACTAATGAAAAACTGTTTTTT
abundance: -
d_gene: -
v_gene: TRBV28
j_gene: TRBJ1-4

CDR3aa: CASSAGGLLHHTDTQYF
CDR3nt: TGTGCCAGCAGCGCCGGGGGGTTGTTACACCACACAGATACGCAGTATTTT
abundance: many
d_gene: TRBD2
v_gene: TRBV11-2
j_gene: TRBJ2-3

CDR3aa: CASSQGLDSTYEQYF
CDR3nt: TGCGCCAGCAGCCAAGGGCTCGACAGTACCTACGAGCAGTACTTC
abundance: many
d_gene: -
v_gene: TRBV4-3
j_gene: TRBJ2-7

CDR3aa: CASSVLAGTDNEQFF
CDR3nt: TGTGCCAGCAGCGTACTAGCGGGAACTGACAATGAGCAGTTCTTC
abundance: -
d_gene: TRBD2
v_gene: TRBV5-4
j_gene: TRBJ2-1